This passage covers 2 T cell receptor beta chains from one sample sequenced in a study of cytomegalovirus exposure and HLA in healthy donors. Profiled with immunoSEQ multiplex PCR; TCRdb holds only in-frame clones, not every one. This sample has 190,000 or so clones; approximately 82% occur once, and the top ten carry 13%. The material sequenced was PBMCs. These receptors originate from a woman under 40 in good health and CMV-seropositive.

The chain joins TRBV25-1 to TRBJ1-2; 8 bases are a match to TRBD1. The V and J ends lost 3 bases and 0 bases, in that order; junction bases with no gene match: 6. In germline, CDR1 is MGHDK, CDR2 SYGVNS. This CDR3 has 16 amino acids. CDR3 residues: CASSDRTGPANYGYTF. The DNA for the CDR3 is TGTGCCAGCAGTGATAGGACAGGGCCAGCTAACTATGGCTACACCTTC.

The chain carries TRBV2 and TRBJ2-4, with D tentatively TRBD2 (6 bases). Germline V gene data show CDR1 as SNHLY and CDR2 as FYNNEI. The CDR3 is 15 residues long. Deletions cut 6 bases from V and 1 base from J, with 13 bases between. The CDR3 loop reads CASSGTGWAKNIQYF. CDR3 nucleotides: TGTGCCAGCAGCGGGACTGGATGGGCCAAAAACATTCAGTACTTC.